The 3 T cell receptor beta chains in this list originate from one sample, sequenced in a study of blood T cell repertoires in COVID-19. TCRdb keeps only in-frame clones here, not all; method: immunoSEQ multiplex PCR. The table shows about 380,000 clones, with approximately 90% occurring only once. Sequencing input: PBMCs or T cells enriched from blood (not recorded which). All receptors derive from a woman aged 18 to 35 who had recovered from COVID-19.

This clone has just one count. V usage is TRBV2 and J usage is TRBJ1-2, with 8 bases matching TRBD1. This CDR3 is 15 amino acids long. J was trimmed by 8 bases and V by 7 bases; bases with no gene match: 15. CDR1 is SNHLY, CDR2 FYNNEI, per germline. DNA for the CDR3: TGTGCCAGCATAGCGCCGGGACAGGCGGCTTGGGGCTACACCTTC. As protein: CASIAPGQAAWGYTF.

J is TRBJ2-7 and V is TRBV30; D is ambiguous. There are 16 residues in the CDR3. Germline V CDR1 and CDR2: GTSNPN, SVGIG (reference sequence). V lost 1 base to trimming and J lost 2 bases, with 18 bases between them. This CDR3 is CAWSALSRSTAYEQYF. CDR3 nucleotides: TGTGCCTGGAGTGCCCTCTCGCGGAGTACTGCCTACGAGCAGTACTTC.

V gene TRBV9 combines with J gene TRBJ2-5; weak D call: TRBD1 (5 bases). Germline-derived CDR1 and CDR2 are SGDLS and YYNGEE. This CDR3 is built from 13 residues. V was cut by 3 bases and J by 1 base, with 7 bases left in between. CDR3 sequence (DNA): TGTGCCAGCAGCGCCGACAGCCAAGAGACCCAGTACTTC. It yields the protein CASSADSQETQYF.